Listed here are 14 T cell receptor beta chains from one sample, sequenced in a study of blood T cell repertoires in COVID-19. TCRdb's table, derived via immunoSEQ multiplex PCR, lists solely in-frame clones and lacks some. The sample shows about 59,000 clones, around 90% of them seen only once. Sequencing was done on a sample of peripheral blood. The receptors come from a man older than 75 with acute or convalescent COVID-19.

The genes are TRBV12-3 or TRBV12-4 and TRBJ1-4; 7 bases are a match to TRBD1. With V trimmed by 6 bases and J by 3 bases, 1 base remained unmatched. CDR3 size: 13 residues. CDR3 region: CASRGQSNEKLFF. The CDR3 nucleotides read TGTGCCAGCAGGGGACAGTCTAATGAAAAACTGTTTTTT.

The chain is built from TRBV6-1 and TRBJ2-6, with D possibly being TRBD1 (6 bases). Trimming removed 4 bases from V and 3 bases from J, with 16 bases in between. Germline V lookup: CDR1 MNHNS, CDR2 SASEGT. This CDR3 is 17 amino acids long. The CDR3 sequence is CASSARGPGSGANVLTF. The CDR3 DNA reads as TGTGCCAGCAGTGCCAGGGGCCCCGGCAGTGGGGCCAACGTCCTGACTTTC.

The rearrangement joins TRBV5-8 to TRBJ1-6; no clear D gene. Trimming took off 2 bases at V and 6 bases at J, with 15 bases between the two ends. Germline V lookup: CDR1 SGHTS, CDR2 YDEGEE. This CDR3 is built from 16 residues. Here the CDR3 DNA reads TGTGCCAGCAGCTTATATCCCAGGCCTTTTAATTCACCCCTCCACTTT. It specifies CASSLYPRPFNSPLHF.

The sample holds a few counts of this clone. The J gene is TRBJ2-3, the V gene TRBV14, with 12 bases lining up with TRBD1. This CDR3 region has 16 residues. The J segment lost 2 bases and the V segment lost 5 bases, leaving 5 bases of the junction unmatched. From germline, CDR1 is SGHDN and CDR2 FVKESK. CDR3 protein: CASSIGTGGPTDTQYF. The CDR3 DNA is TGTGCCAGCAGCATCGGGACAGGGGGCCCCACAGATACGCAGTATTTT.

V and J are TRBV6-5 and TRBJ2-3, with a weak D call TRBD1 (6 bases). With 3 bases removed from V and 7 bases from J, the gap between germline ends came to 14 bases. The CDR3 spans 14 residues. Looked up from germline, CDR1 is MNHEY and CDR2 is SVGAGI. CDR3 bases: TGTGCCAGCAGTTATGGACAGAACTTGAATACGCAGTATTTT. Translating gives CASSYGQNLNTQYF.

The chain joins TRBV28 to TRBJ1-4, with D unclear. The germline CDR1 and CDR2 sequences are MDHEN and SYDVKM. Trimming removed 2 bases at V and 8 bases at J, with 6 bases between. This CDR3 has 12 residues. CDR3: CASSLRREKLFF. The DNA of the CDR3 is TGTGCCAGCAGTTTACGGAGGGAAAAACTGTTTTTT.

This chain joins TRBV7-6 and TRBJ1-6, with D unclear. V shed 1 base and J shed 0 bases, with 7 bases lying between them. Germline CDR1 reads SGHVS; CDR2 reads FNYEAQ. This CDR3 has 16 amino acids. CDR3 amino acids: CASSLVPGSYNSPLHF. The CDR3 coding sequence is TGTGCCAGCAGCTTAGTGCCAGGCTCCTATAATTCACCCCTCCACTTT.

This rearrangement joins TRBV19 to TRBJ2-3; 8 positions agree with TRBD1. The CDR3 length is 10 residues. Looked up from germline, CDR1 is LNHDA and CDR2 is SQIVND (reference sequence). With 10 bases clipped from V and 14 bases from J, the junction kept 8 bases outside the gene matches. The CDR3 bases are TGTGCCACCGGGGACAGGTTAACGTATTTT. Translated, it gives CATGDRLTYF.

The chain joins TRBV5-1 to TRBJ2-3, with TRBD1 matching 10 bases. Germline CDR1 and CDR2: SGHRS and YFSETQ. This CDR3 contains 16 residues. Trimming at V came to 5 bases and at J to 2 bases, leaving 8 bases not matched to a gene. The CDR3 DNA reads as TGCGCCAGCAGTCCTGGACAGGGGGGCAACACAGATACGCAGTATTTT. Amino acid sequence: CASSPGQGGNTDTQYF. Drawing the rest from reference TRBV5-1 and TRBJ2-3, the complete variable domain is KAGVTQTPRYLIKTRGQQVTLSCSPISGHRSVSWYQQTPGQGLQFLFEYFSETQRNKGNFPGRFSGRQFSNSRSEMNVSTLELGDSALYLCASSPGQGGNTDTQYFGPGTRLTVL.

The gene calls are TRBV19 and TRBJ2-1, with 9 bases that match TRBD1. J lost 3 bases, V lost 3 bases, and 3 bases had no gene match. The CDR3 extends over 15 amino acids. Germline V gene data show CDR1 as LNHDA and CDR2 as SQIVND (reference sequence). CDR3 protein: CASSITGGGYNEQFF. For the CDR3, the DNA is TGTGCCAGTAGTATCACAGGGGGCGGCTACAATGAGCAGTTCTTC.

The chain joins TRBV29-1 to TRBJ1-2, with TRBD1 matching 7 bases. The CDR3 has 12 amino acids. The V gene's germline CDR1 is SQVTM and CDR2 ANQGSEA. With 7 bases clipped from V and 1 base from J, the junction kept 3 bases outside the gene matches. CDR3 in DNA: TGCAGCGCAGACAGGGTTAACTATGGCTACACCTTC. It specifies CSADRVNYGYTF.

The chain couples TRBV5-1 to TRBJ2-3; 15 bases are shared with TRBD2. After removal of 0 bases from V and 5 bases from J, the junction contained 4 bases not matched to a gene. The CDR3 sequence is 17 residues long. Germline assignment: CDR1 SGHRS and CDR2 YFSETQ. The CDR3 reads CASSLGGLAGGRDTQYF. The CDR3 DNA is TGCGCCAGCAGCTTGGGTGGACTAGCGGGGGGGAGAGATACGCAGTATTTT. Full variable domain (missing parts from reference TRBV5-1 and TRBJ2-3): KAGVTQTPRYLIKTRGQQVTLSCSPISGHRSVSWYQQTPGQGLQFLFEYFSETQRNKGNFPGRFSGRQFSNSRSEMNVSTLELGDSALYLCASSLGGLAGGRDTQYFGPGTRLTVL.

The chain is built from TRBV3-1 (or the pseudogene TRBV3-2) and TRBJ2-1; 8 nucleotides agree with TRBD1. The V gene's germline CDR1 is LGHDT and CDR2 YNNKEL (reference sequence). The ends lost 4 bases at V and 10 bases at J; junction bases unmatched: 9. The CDR3 is made up of 14 amino acids. This chain's CDR3 is CASSLTPDRGEQFF. CDR3 nucleotides: TGTGCCAGCAGCCTAACTCCCGACAGGGGCGAGCAGTTCTTC.

This clone was detected only once. This chain uses TRBV27 with TRBJ2-5; TRBD1 agrees at 7 bases. The CDR3 runs to 15 residues. Germline V lookup: CDR1 MNHEY, CDR2 SMNVEV (reference sequence). The junction had 6 bases not matched to a gene; V was cut back by 5 bases and J by 0 bases. The CDR3 protein is CASSRGDSNQETQYF. In DNA form, the CDR3 reads TGTGCCAGCAGTCGTGGGGACAGTAACCAAGAGACCCAGTACTTC.